This is a list of T cell receptor beta chains from one sample in a study of blood T cell repertoires in COVID-19. Measured with immunoSEQ multiplex PCR; TCRdb has only the in-frame clones, and not every one. The sample has 500,000 or so clones, about 85% seen once; the top ten hold 0.7%. Specimen: PBMCs or T cells enriched from blood (not recorded which). Receptor source: a woman younger than 30 who had recovered from COVID-19. CDR3s include the opening cysteine and the closing phenylalanine or tryptophan. D genes are given only for firm matches. Not all rows give a size; the values are once, few, many and, for expanded clones, a class.

V gene	CDR3 length	D gene	J gene	clone size	CDR3 protein	CDR3 DNA
TRBV5-1	14	TRBD1	TRBJ2-1	.	CASSLGDSHNEQFF	TGCGCCAGCAGCTTGGGGGACAGCCACAATGAGCAGTTCTTC
TRBV19	14	.	TRBJ1-2	few	CASSRGRGIPGYTF	TGTGCCAGTAGCCGGGGCAGGGGTATTCCTGGCTACACCTTC
TRBV2	13	.	TRBJ2-1	.	CASRAGAYNEQFF	TGTGCCAGCAGAGCAGGGGCCTACAATGAGCAGTTCTTC
TRBV9	16	TRBD1	TRBJ2-1	.	CASSVDNRGRRNEQFF	TGTGCCAGCAGCGTAGACAACAGGGGGCGTCGCAATGAGCAGTTCTTC
TRBV19	14	.	TRBJ1-2	.	CASSSRPRSDGYTF	TGTGCCAGTAGTTCTCGACCCCGGAGTGATGGCTACACCTTC
TRBV6-5	15	.	TRBJ1-1	.	CASSYPPSRGTEAFF	TGTGCCAGCAGTTACCCCCCCTCCCGGGGGACTGAAGCTTTCTTT
TRBV5-4	18	TRBD1	TRBJ1-5	.	CASSSTGTSYYSNQPQHF	TGTGCCAGCAGCTCGACAGGGACTTCTTACTATAGCAATCAGCCCCAGCATTTT
TRBV6-6	15	.	TRBJ2-3	.	CASSLRLGLTDTQYF	TGTGCCAGCAGTTTGAGACTAGGTCTCACAGATACGCAGTATTTT
TRBV19	13	.	TRBJ1-4	.	CASRSSTNEKLFF	TGTGCCAGTAGAAGCTCAACTAATGAAAAACTGTTTTTT
TRBV19	13	TRBD1	TRBJ1-2	.	CAPRKDRNYGYTF	TGTGCTCCAAGAAAGGACAGGAACTATGGCTACACCTTC
TRBV19	13	.	TRBJ1-4	.	CASNQFGGEKLFF	TGTGCCAGTAATCAGTTCGGAGGAGAAAAACTGTTTTTT
TRBV28	13	.	TRBJ1-1	.	CASSLIRNTEAFF	TGTGCCAGCAGTTTAATCCGTAACACTGAAGCTTTCTTT
TRBV5-8	16	.	TRBJ1-4	.	CASSYGTRGTNEKLFF	TGTGCCAGCAGCTACGGGACAAGGGGAACTAATGAAAAACTGTTTTTT
TRBV28	16	TRBD1	TRBJ2-3	.	CASSSAGQGITDTQYF	TGTGCCAGCAGTTCAGCGGGACAGGGGATCACAGATACGCAGTATTTT
TRBV6-6	16	.	TRBJ2-1	few	CASSYGGAASYNEQFF	TGTGCCAGCAGTTACGGGGGGGCCGCGTCCTACAATGAGCAGTTCTTC
TRBV6-5	13	.	TRBJ1-1	.	CASSQGRNTEAFF	TGTGCCAGCAGTCAGGGGCGTAACACTGAAGCTTTCTTT
TRBV12-5	18	TRBD2	TRBJ2-5	.	CASGLALTGRGGEETQYF	TGTGCTAGTGGTTTGGCCCTGACTGGGCGGGGGGGCGAGGAGACCCAGTACTTC
TRBV10-3	14	TRBD1	TRBJ1-2	.	CAISESDREEGYTF	TGTGCCATCAGTGAGTCGGACAGGGAAGAAGGCTACACCTTC
TRBV5-5	12	TRBD2	TRBJ2-3	once	CASSRGGDTQYF	TGTGCCAGCAGCCGGGGAGGGGATACGCAGTATTTT
TRBV5-1	13	TRBD1	TRBJ2-7	.	CASSLGQGDVTRF	TGCGCCAGCAGCCTGGGACAGGGGGACGTTACTCGCTTC
TRBV19	14	TRBD2	TRBJ2-2	once	CASMGGFDTGELFF	TGTGCCAGCATGGGGGGGTTTGACACCGGGGAGCTGTTTTTT
TRBV5-1	14	.	TRBJ2-2	.	CASSLSRATGELFF	TGCGCCAGCAGCTTGTCGAGGGCAACCGGGGAGCTGTTTTTT
TRBV5-1	15	.	TRBJ2-3	.	CASSRTTPATDTQYF	TGCGCCAGCTCTCGGACTACCCCGGCCACAGATACGCAGTATTTT
TRBV28	15	TRBD2	TRBJ2-7	.	CASSSLAGGIYEQYF	TGTGCCAGCAGTTCCCTAGCGGGGGGGATCTACGAGCAGTACTTC
TRBV12-5	18	TRBD1	TRBJ1-3	.	CASGLLRDRVLSGNTIYF	TGTGCTAGTGGTTTGTTGCGGGACAGGGTCCTCTCTGGAAACACCATATATTTT
TRBV5-1	14	.	TRBJ1-1	.	CASSKDGGDTEAFF	TGCGCCAGCAGTAAAGATGGCGGGGACACTGAAGCTTTCTTT
TRBV9	14	.	TRBJ2-3	.	CASSVGGFTDTQYF	TGTGCCAGCAGCGTCGGGGGTTTCACAGATACGCAGTATTTT
TRBV4-1	14	TRBD2	TRBJ2-7	.	CASRSSGGNYEQYF	TGCGCCAGCAGATCTAGCGGGGGTAACTACGAGCAGTACTTC
TRBV14	13	.	TRBJ2-3	.	CASSLSVPDTQYF	TGTGCCAGCAGCCTCTCAGTTCCAGATACGCAGTATTTT
TRBV10-3	17	TRBD1	TRBJ1-2	few	CAISSSTDRGTLYGYTF	TGTGCCATCAGCTCCTCAACTGACAGGGGGACACTATATGGCTACACCTTC
TRBV24-1	15	.	TRBJ1-5	.	CATSDTREDNQPQHF	TGTGCCACCAGTGATACTAGGGAGGACAATCAGCCCCAGCATTTT
TRBV5-1	16	.	TRBJ1-4	.	CASSLQGGGTNEKLFF	TGCGCCAGCAGCTTGCAGGGAGGAGGAACTAATGAAAAACTGTTTTTT
TRBV10-3	15	TRBD1	TRBJ1-4	.	CAISGHDREDEKLFF	TGTGCCATCAGTGGGCATGACAGGGAGGATGAAAAACTGTTTTTT
TRBV30	14	TRBD2	TRBJ2-1	.	CAWSESGGASEQFF	TGTGCCTGGAGCGAGAGCGGGGGGGCCAGTGAGCAGTTCTTC
TRBV19	14	.	TRBJ1-3	.	CATETGSSGNTIYF	TGTGCCACCGAAACAGGGTCCTCTGGAAACACCATATATTTT
TRBV4-1	17	.	TRBJ1-6	.	CASSQDRAGWSDSPLHF	TGCGCCAGCAGCCAAGATCGCGCAGGGTGGTCGGATTCACCCCTCCACTTT
TRBV5-4	15	TRBD1	TRBJ1-2	once	CASSWTGGSNYGYTF	TGTGCCAGCAGCTGGACAGGGGGCTCTAACTATGGCTACACCTTC
TRBV6-5	13	TRBD1	TRBJ1-5	.	CASSPPGGASQHF	TGTGCCAGCAGCCCCCCAGGGGGCGCATCCCAGCATTTT
TRBV2	16	.	TRBJ2-5	.	CASSDTAGPTTGTQYF	TGTGCCAGCAGTGACACGGCAGGGCCCACGACGGGCACCCAGTACTTC
TRBV5-1	13	.	TRBJ1-1	once	CASSLDRETEAFF	TGCGCCAGCAGCTTGGACAGGGAGACTGAAGCTTTCTTT
TRBV4-1	15	.	TRBJ1-1	.	CASSAPTAGRGEAFF	TGCGCCAGCAGCGCCCCGACCGCAGGGCGCGGTGAAGCTTTCTTT
TRBV5-1	19	TRBD2	TRBJ2-6	.	CASRPKPAGGRSGANVLTF	TGCGCCAGCAGGCCAAAACCTGCGGGGGGGAGGTCTGGGGCCAACGTCCTGACTTTC
TRBV3-1/TRBV3-2	15	TRBD2	TRBJ2-3	.	CASSLLAGGRDTQYF	TGTGCCAGCAGCCTTCTAGCGGGGGGCCGGGATACGCAGTATTTT
TRBV29-1	15	.	TRBJ2-1	.	CSVNEPGLDQGEQFF	TGCAGCGTTAATGAACCGGGACTGGACCAGGGTGAGCAGTTCTTC
TRBV19	14	.	TRBJ1-2	.	CASVDLRGNYGYTF	TGTGCCAGTGTCGATCTCCGGGGGAACTATGGCTACACCTTC
TRBV30	13	TRBD1	TRBJ1-1	.	CAWEGARWTEAFF	TGTGCCTGGGAGGGGGCGCGATGGACTGAAGCTTTCTTT
TRBV19	14	TRBD1	TRBJ1-2	.	CASSPKTGSYGYTF	TGTGCCAGTTCGCCTAAGACAGGGAGCTATGGCTACACCTTC
TRBV4-1	13	.	TRBJ1-3	once	CASRPWPGNTIYF	TGCGCCAGCAGGCCCTGGCCTGGAAACACCATATATTTT
TRBV5-4	14	TRBD1	TRBJ2-5	.	CASSFRDRQETQYF	TGTGCCAGCAGCTTCAGGGACAGGCAAGAGACCCAGTACTTC
TRBV29-1	14	TRBD1	TRBJ1-2	.	CSVETTGGNYGYTF	TGCAGCGTTGAAACGACAGGGGGCAACTATGGCTACACCTTC
TRBV6-5	12	.	TRBJ1-2	few	CASSPLAEGYTF	TGTGCCAGCAGTCCTCTCGCGGAGGGCTACACCTTC
TRBV4-2	13	TRBD1	TRBJ1-1	.	CASSLQGHTEAFF	TGTGCCAGCAGCTTACAGGGGCACACTGAAGCTTTCTTT
TRBV18	14	TRBD1	TRBJ1-3	.	CASSPDSDRDTIYF	TGTGCCAGCTCACCGGACAGTGACAGGGACACCATATATTTT
TRBV30	11	TRBD1	TRBJ1-1	.	CAWGQGTEAFF	TGTGCCTGGGGACAGGGCACTGAAGCTTTCTTT
TRBV5-6	15	.	TRBJ2-7	.	CASSSIQGNSYEQYF	TGTGCCAGCAGCTCGATCCAGGGAAACTCCTACGAGCAGTACTTC
TRBV7-9	16	TRBD1	TRBJ1-4	.	CASSPRQGATNEKLFF	TGTGCCAGCAGCCCCCGACAGGGGGCGACTAATGAAAAACTGTTTTTT
TRBV7-9	14	TRBD1	TRBJ2-3	.	CASSRDRHTDTQYF	TGTGCCAGCAGCCGGGACAGGCACACAGATACGCAGTATTTT
TRBV29-1	14	.	TRBJ1-4	.	CSVEEGVTNEKLFF	TGCAGCGTTGAAGAAGGGGTGACTAATGAAAAACTGTTTTTT
TRBV20-1	13	.	TRBJ1-1	.	CSASKAGNTEAFF	TGCAGTGCTAGTAAAGCAGGGAACACTGAAGCTTTCTTT